This T cell receptor (beta chain) emerged from a study of CD8+ T cells in alopecia areata listed by TCRdb under 2018. General notes on the study: Treated patients were enrolled in an open-label pilot trial of oral tofacitinib at 5 to 10 mg twice daily for moderate-to-severe alopecia areata. Patients received tofacitinib for 6 to 18 months and were then followed off drug for 6 months to check for delayed response and recurrence. The study used high-throughput TCRbeta sequencing to examine T cell clonal expansion in alopecia areata, in both the C3H/HeJ mouse model and human patients. Human TCRbeta sequencing covered scalp tissue and sorted CD4+ and CD8+ peripheral blood T cells from patchy and totalis/universalis alopecia areata patients and healthy controls. Biopsies were taken from tofacitinib-treated patients at baseline and at 4 and 24 weeks of treatment, and a later scalp biopsy was taken in several of the tofacitinib-treated patients. Scalp clonality was compared across normal scalp (n=4), patchy alopecia areata scalp (n=8), and alopecia totalis/universalis scalp (n=8). RNA came from the PAXgene miRNA kit for fixed scalp, the miRNeasy kit for PBMCs, and the RNeasy kit for mouse skin. Amplification of TCRbeta CDR3 regions was done by immunoSEQ multiplex PCR using 35 Vbeta forward primers and 13 Jbeta reverse primers.

On the study overall, not on this receptor specifically: Compared with normal scalp, lesional scalp, particularly in alopecia totalis/universalis, had higher clonality and more expanded CD8+ clones, which suggests antigenic drive. Resident alphabeta T cells in normal human skin are also sequenced, complicating scalp TCR repertoire analysis, unlike mouse skin dominated by gammadelta T cells. Shared TCR sequences between patients were less evident than in mice, which may be partly attributable to HLA diversity in the patient population.

This specimen's time point label, per the study, means: baseline before oral tofacitinib. Lesional scalp punch biopsies and peripheral blood were collected from alopecia areata patients. PBMCs were isolated by density centrifugation and stained for CD3, CD4 and CD8, and CD4+ and CD8+ T cells were sorted on a FACSAria. Library preparation was by the immunoSEQ multiplex PCR assay. For TCR sequencing, RNA was extracted from every sample and reverse transcribed into cDNA to serve as template. SuperScript III was used for first-strand cDNA synthesis, primed with a 2:1 mix of oligo-dT and random hexamers. Amplification bias was assessed with a synthetic immune receptor repertoire, and residual bias was removed computationally. Concerning the study's data processing: Raw reads were preprocessed to remove errors, and CDR3 was defined by IMGT conventions from the conserved cysteine to phenylalanine. To get clonality, Shannon entropy was normalized by log2 of the number of productive unique TCRs and the result was subtracted from 1. Whether each scalp clone was CD4 or CD8 was inferred by checking scalp TCRbeta sequences against the CD4 and CD8 repertoires from sorted blood. TCRdb took over this immuneACCESS table, retaining in-frame rearrangements with V and J assigned. Such tables are incomplete; in checked studies, under half of the missing clones stem from an unresolved V gene, and the remainder is unexplained. V, J and clone size reflect that table, while D and trimming were determined from the DNA. The sample table records 100,000 to 150,000 clones; around 60% of these occur just once. Of the sample, 4.5% falls within the top ten clones.

For this clone: Its antigen is currently not known. Base qualities are not recorded, but no much larger clone differs from it by a single base.

Inclusive of the bounding cysteine and phenylalanine, the CDR3 is 14 residues long. Left in the record is the CDR3 DNA by itself, 42 bases read in frame from the first base. CDR1 and CDR2, looked up from the germline V gene, are SQVTM and ANQGSEA. Compared with germline, V lacks 7 bases and J lacks 2 bases; bases without a gene match: 5. This clonotype originated in a human donor with alopecia areata. Recombination connected TRBV29-1 to TRBJ2-3, with TRBD2 matching 11 junction bases. This material consisted of CD4+ T cells sorted from blood, taken at week 0. The encoded CDR3 is CSEGTSGHTDTQYF. The sequenced DNA: TGCAGCGAAGGGACTAGCGGCCACACAGATACGCAGTATTTT.